This note documents a single TCR beta chain sequence. Its antigen is unknown. The PCR employed 60 Vbeta primers together with 13 Jbeta primers. Only in-frame clones appear in the TCRdb table, and some are missing; sequencing was by immunoSEQ multiplex PCR. The sample contains approximately 160,000 clones, roughly four fifths of which appear only once. Each of the donors was a healthy bone marrow donor. The sample belongs to a study of cytomegalovirus exposure and HLA in healthy donors. The wider study: Some 90 million unique TCRs from HLA-typed donors were held in an early data release.

After removal of 6 bases from V and 0 bases from J, the junction contained 9 bases not matched to a gene. The germline V gene has CDR1 SEHNR and CDR2 FQNEAQ (reference sequence). CDR3 length: 17 amino acids. Study-wide findings and caveats: Later, an analysis found that common viral pathogens appeared to be linked with several of the most significant clusters. Earlier analysis looked at TCR beta V segments, and most were productive about 87% or about 30% of the time.

Sequenced: PBMCs. This sequence was found in a man between 18 and 35 years old in good health and CMV-seronegative. The V call is TRBV7-9, the J call TRBJ2-2; 8 bases are a match to TRBD2. Written as DNA, the CDR3 is TGTGCCAGCAGGTATAGCGGGGAGGATCCGAACACCGGGGAGCTGTTTTTT. Translated, it gives CASRYSGEDPNTGELFF.